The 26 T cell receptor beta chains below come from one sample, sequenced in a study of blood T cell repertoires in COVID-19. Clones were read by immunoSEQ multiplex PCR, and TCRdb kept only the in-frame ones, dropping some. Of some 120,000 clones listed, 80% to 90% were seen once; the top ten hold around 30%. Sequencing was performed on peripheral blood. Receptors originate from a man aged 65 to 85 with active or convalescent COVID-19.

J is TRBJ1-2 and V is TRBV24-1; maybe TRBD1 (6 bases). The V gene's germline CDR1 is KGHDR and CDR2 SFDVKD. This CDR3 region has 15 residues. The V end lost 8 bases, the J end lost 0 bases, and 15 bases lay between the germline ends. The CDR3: CATIRQGQPNYGYTF. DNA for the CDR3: TGTGCCACCATAAGGCAAGGACAGCCTAACTATGGCTACACCTTC.

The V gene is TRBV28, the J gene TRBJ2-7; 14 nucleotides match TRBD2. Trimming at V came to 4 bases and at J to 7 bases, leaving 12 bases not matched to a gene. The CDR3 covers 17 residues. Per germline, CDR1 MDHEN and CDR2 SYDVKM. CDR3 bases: TGTGCCAGCAGTTCCTCTCGACTAGCGGGAGGGGAGGTAGAGCAGTACTTC. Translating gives CASSSSRLAGGEVEQYF.

The CDR3 spells CASSLGTGQGPFNYGYTF. CDR3 sequence (DNA): TGTGCCAGCAGTTTGGGTACGGGACAGGGGCCTTTTAACTATGGCTACACCTTC. V and J are TRBV28 and TRBJ1-2; 10 bases line up with TRBD1. Trimming took 3 bases from V and 1 from J; bases not matched to a gene: 11. Germline CDR1 reads MDHEN; CDR2 reads SYDVKM. The CDR3 covers 18 residues.

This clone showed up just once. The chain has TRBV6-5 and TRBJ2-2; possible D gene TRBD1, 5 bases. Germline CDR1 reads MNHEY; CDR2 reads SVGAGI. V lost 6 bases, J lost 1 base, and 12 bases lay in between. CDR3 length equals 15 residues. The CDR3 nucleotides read TGTGCCAGCAGCCTACTTACAGGGAACACCGGGGAGCTGTTTTTT. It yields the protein CASSLLTGNTGELFF.

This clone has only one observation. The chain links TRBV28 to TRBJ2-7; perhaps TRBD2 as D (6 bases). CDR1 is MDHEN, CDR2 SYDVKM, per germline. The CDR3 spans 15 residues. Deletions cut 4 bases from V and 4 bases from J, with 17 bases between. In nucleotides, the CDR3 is TGTGCCAGCAGTTATACACTAGCCAAATATTACGAGCAGTACTTC. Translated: CASSYTLAKYYEQYF.

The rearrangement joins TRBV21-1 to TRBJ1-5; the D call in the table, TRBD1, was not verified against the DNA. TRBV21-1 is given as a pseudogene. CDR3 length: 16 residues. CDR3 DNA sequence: TGTGCCAGCATCGCCCCCAGACAGGGCCATTATCAGCCCCAGCATTTT. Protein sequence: CASIAPRQGHYQPQHF.

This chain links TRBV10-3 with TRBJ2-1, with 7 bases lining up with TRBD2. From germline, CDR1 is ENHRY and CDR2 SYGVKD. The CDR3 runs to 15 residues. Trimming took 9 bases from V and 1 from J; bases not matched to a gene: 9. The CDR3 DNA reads TGTGCCATATGGGGAGGGAGCGGGTCCTACAATGAGCAGTTCTTC. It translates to CAIWGGSGSYNEQFF.

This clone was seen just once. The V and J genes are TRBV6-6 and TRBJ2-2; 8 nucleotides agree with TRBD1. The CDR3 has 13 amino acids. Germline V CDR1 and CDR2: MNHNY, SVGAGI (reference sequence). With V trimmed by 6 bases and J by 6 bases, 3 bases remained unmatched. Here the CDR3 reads CASRGQGPGELFF. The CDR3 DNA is TGTGCCAGCAGAGGACAGGGCCCCGGGGAGCTGTTTTTT.

In DNA, the CDR3 is TGTGCCAGCAGCGCGTCGGGACAGGGCCACTACGAGCAGTACTTC. It translates to CASSASGQGHYEQYF. V usage is TRBV7-9 and J usage is TRBJ2-7; TRBD1 agrees at 9 bases. Germline V lookup: CDR1 SEHNR, CDR2 FQNEAQ (reference sequence). The CDR3 totals 15 residues. J lost 3 bases, V lost 5 bases, and 8 bases had no gene match.

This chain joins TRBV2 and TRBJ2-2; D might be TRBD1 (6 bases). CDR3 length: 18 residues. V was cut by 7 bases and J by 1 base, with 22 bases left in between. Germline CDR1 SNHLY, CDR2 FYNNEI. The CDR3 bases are TGTGCCAGCATAAGGGCAGGGACATCGAACAAGAACACCGGGGAGCTGTTTTTT. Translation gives CASIRAGTSNKNTGELFF. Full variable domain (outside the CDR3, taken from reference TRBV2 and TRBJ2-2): EPEVTQTPSHQVTQMGQEVILRCVPISNHLYFYWYRQILGQKVEFLVSFYNNEISEKSEIFDDQFSVERPDGSNFTLKIRSTKLEDSAMYFCASIRAGTSNKNTGELFFGEGSRLTVL.

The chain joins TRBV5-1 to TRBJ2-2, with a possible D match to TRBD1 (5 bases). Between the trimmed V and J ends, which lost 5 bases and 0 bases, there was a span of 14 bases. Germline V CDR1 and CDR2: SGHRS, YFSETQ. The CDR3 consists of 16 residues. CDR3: CASSSSAGPNTGELFF. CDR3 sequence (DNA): TGCGCCAGCAGTTCCTCGGCAGGGCCGAACACCGGGGAGCTGTTTTTT.

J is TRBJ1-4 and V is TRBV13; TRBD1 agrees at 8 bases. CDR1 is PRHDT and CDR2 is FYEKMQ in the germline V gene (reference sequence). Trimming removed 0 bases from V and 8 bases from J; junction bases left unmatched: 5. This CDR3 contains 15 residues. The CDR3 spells CASSLGDRVGEKLFF. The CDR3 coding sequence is TGTGCCAGCAGCTTAGGGGACAGGGTAGGCGAAAAACTGTTTTTT.

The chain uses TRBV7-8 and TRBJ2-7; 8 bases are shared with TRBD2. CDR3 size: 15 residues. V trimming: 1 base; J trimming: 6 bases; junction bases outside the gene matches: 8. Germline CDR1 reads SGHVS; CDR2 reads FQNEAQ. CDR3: CASSLVGGRLAEQYF. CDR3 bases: TGTGCCAGCAGCTTAGTCGGCGGGAGGCTGGCCGAGCAGTACTTC.

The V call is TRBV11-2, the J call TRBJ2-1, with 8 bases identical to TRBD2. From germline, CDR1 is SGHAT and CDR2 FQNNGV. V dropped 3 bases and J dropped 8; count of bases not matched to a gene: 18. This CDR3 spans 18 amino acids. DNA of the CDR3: TGTGCCAGCAGCTTGTCTATTACCGGGGCGGGAGGCCAGCATGAGCAGTTCTTC. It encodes CASSLSITGAGGQHEQFF. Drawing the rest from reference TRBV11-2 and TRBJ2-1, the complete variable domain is EAGVAQSPRYKIIEKRQSVAFWCNPISGHATLYWYQQILGQGPKLLIQFQNNGVVDDSQLPKDRFSAERLKGVDSTLKIQPAKLEDSAVYLCASSLSITGAGGQHEQFFGPGTRLTVL.

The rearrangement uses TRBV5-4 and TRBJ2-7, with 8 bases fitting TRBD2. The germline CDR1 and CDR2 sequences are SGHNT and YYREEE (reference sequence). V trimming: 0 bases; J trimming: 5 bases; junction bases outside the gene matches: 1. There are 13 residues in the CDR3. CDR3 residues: CASSLAGGDEQYF. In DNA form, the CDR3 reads TGTGCCAGCAGCTTGGCCGGGGGGGACGAGCAGTACTTC.

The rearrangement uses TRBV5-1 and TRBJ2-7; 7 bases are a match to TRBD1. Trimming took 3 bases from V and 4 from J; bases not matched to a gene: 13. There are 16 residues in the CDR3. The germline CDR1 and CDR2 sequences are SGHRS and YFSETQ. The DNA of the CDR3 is TGCGCCAGCAGCTCCGGCCGACAGGGAAGGGGGTACGAGCAGTACTTC. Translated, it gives CASSSGRQGRGYEQYF. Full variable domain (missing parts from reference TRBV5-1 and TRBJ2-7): KAGVTQTPRYLIKTRGQQVTLSCSPISGHRSVSWYQQTPGQGLQFLFEYFSETQRNKGNFPGRFSGRQFSNSRSEMNVSTLELGDSALYLCASSSGRQGRGYEQYFGPGTRLTVT.

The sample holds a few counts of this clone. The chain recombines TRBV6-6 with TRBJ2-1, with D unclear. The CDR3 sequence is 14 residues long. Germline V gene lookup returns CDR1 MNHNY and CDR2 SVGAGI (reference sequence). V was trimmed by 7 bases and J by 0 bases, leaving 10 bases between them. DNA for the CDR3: TGTGCCAGCAAGGCGGCAAGCTCCTACAATGAGCAGTTCTTC. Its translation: CASKAASSYNEQFF.

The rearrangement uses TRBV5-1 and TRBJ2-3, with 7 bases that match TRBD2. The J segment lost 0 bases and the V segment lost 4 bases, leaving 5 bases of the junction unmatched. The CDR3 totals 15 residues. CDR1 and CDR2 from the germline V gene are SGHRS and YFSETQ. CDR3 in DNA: TGCGCCAGCAGCATCGGGGAGGGAAGCACAGATACGCAGTATTTT. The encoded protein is CASSIGEGSTDTQYF.

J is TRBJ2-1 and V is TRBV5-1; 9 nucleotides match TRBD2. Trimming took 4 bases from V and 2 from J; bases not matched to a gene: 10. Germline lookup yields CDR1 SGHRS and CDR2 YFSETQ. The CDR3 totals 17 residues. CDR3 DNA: TGCGCCAGCAGCCCTACGGAAGGCGGGAGGGCCTACAATGAGCAGTTCTTC. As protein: CASSPTEGGRAYNEQFF.

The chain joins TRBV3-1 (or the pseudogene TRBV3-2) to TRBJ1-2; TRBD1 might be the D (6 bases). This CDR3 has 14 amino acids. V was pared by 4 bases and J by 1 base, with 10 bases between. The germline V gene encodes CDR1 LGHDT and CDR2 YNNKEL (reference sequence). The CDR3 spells CASSPLDSNYGYTF. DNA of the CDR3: TGTGCCAGCAGCCCCCTGGACAGTAACTATGGCTACACCTTC.

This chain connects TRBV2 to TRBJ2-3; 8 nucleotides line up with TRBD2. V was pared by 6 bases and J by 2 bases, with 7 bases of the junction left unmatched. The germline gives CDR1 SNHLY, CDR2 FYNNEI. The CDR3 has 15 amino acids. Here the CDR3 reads CASSSGGGVTDTQYF. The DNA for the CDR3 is TGTGCCAGCAGCTCGGGGGGGGGAGTCACAGATACGCAGTATTTT.

The CDR3 is CASSQGGPTGELFF. For the CDR3, the DNA is TGTGCCAGCAGCCAAGGAGGGCCCACCGGGGAGCTGTTTTTT. The genes are TRBV11-3 and TRBJ2-2; a possible D gene is TRBD2 (6 bases). Germline loops: CDR1 SGHNT, CDR2 YENEEA. The CDR3 sequence is 14 residues long. V lost 5 bases and J lost 4, with 11 bases in between.

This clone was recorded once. CDR3 region: CSVELLDRGGLYEQYF. DNA for the CDR3: TGCAGCGTTGAACTCCTTGACAGGGGGGGCCTCTACGAGCAGTACTTC. The V gene is TRBV29-1, the J gene TRBJ2-7; TRBD1 matches at 9 bases. Germline V gene sequence: CDR1 SQVTM, CDR2 ANQGSEA. The junction had 11 bases not matched to a gene; V was cut back by 2 bases and J by 3 bases. This CDR3 has 16 amino acids.

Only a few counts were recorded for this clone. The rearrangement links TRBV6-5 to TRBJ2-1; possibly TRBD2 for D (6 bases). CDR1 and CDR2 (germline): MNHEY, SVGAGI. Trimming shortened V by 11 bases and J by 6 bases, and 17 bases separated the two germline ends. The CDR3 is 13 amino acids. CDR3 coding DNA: TGTGCCGTGGCGCGGGACCCAACCAATGAGCAGTTCTTC. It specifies CAVARDPTNEQFF.

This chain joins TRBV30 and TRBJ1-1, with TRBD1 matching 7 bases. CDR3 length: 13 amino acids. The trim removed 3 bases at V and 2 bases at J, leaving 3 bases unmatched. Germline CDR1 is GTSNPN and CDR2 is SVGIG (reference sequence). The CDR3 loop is CAWRRGHNTEAFF. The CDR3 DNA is TGTGCCTGGAGAAGGGGGCATAACACTGAAGCTTTCTTT.

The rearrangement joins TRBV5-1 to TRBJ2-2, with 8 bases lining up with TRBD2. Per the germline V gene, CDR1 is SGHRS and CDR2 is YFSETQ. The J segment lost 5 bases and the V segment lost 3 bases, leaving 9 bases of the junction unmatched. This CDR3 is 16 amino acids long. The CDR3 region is CASSSTAGAGTGELFF. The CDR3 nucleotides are TGCGCCAGCAGCTCGACAGCGGGAGCGGGGACCGGGGAGCTGTTTTTT.